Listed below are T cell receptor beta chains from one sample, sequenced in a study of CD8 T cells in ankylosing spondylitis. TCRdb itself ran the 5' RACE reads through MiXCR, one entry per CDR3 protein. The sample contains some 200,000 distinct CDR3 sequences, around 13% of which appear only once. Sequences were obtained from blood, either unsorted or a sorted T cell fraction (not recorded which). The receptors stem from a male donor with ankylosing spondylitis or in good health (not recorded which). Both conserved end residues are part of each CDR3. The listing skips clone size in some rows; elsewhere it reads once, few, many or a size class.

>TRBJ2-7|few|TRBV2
CASKSSRPEQYF
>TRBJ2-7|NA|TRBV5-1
CASSLGAGSTYEQYF
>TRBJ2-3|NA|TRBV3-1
CASSQGTGTGGLTDTQYF
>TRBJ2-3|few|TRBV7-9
CASSYLAGTEDTQYF
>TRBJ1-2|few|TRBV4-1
CASSLIAEDYGYTF
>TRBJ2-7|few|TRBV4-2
CASSQDLIVKGDYEQYF
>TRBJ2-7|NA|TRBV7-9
CASSSSTGQTSYEQYF
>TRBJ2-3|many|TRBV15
CATRTSGDADTQYF
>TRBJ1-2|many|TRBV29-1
CSVEDPRGLNYGYTF
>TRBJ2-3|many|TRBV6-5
CASSYSISGSTDTQYF
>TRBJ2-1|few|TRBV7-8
CASSPGTLYNEQFF
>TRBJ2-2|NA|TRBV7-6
CASTPGPLAGNTGELFF
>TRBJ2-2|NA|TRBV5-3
CARGPGLGTGELFF
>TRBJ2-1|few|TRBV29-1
CSVDVGGHEQFF
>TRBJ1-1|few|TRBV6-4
CASSVYGGPNTEAFF